The T cell receptor (beta chain) described here comes from a study of CD8+CD57+ T cells in acquired aplastic anemia. Study at large: DNA recovered from sorted CD4+ and CD8+ cells had a mean of around 3.3 ug.

With regard to this clonotype: The antigen remains undetermined.

Study-wide results and caveats: Overlap between patients and controls comprised 25 to 35 CD8+ CDR3 sequences. Significant differences in CD8+ Simpson's diversity were not observed between patients and controls.

J gave up 0 bases and V 7 bases, and 6 bases lay outside the gene matches. CDR1 LNHDA and CDR2 SQIVND come from the germline V gene (reference sequence). The CDR3 is 14 amino acids. For CDR3 and TCR beta VDJ profiling, genomic DNA was the template used. TCRdb processed the reads anew with MiXCR; each CDR3 protein has one entry. The sample lists under 200,000 distinct CDR3 sequences; less than 60% were seen once. In patients chosen for sequencing, flow cytometry had shown CD8+CD57+ cell expansion. This TCR came from a human donor with aplastic anemia. The source material was sorted CD4+, CD8+, or CD8+CD57+ T cells (not recorded which) from PBMCs. This sequence joins TRBV19 and TRBJ2-7; 7 nucleotides agree with TRBD1. CDR3 residues: CASTAGTASYEQYF. CDR3 DNA sequence: TGTGCCAGTACTGCCGGGACAGCCTCCTACGAGCAGTACTTC.